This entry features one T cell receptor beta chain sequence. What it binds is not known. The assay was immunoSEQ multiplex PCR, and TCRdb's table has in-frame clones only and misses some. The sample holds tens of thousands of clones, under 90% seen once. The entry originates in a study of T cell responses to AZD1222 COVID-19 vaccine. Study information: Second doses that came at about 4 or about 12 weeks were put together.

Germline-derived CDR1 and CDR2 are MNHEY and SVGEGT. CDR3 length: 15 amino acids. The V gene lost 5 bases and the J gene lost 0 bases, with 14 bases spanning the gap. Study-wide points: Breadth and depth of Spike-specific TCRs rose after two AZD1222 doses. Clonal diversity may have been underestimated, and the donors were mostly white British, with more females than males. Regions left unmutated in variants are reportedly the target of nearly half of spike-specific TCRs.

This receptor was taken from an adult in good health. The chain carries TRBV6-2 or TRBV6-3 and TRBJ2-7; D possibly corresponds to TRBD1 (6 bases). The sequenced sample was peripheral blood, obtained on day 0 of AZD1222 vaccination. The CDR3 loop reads CASSPPGTHSYEQYF. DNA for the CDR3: TGTGCCAGCAGTCCCCCAGGGACACACTCCTACGAGCAGTACTTC.